The T cell receptor (beta chain) described here comes from a study of T-cell memory formation after mild COVID-19. Trimming stripped 3 bases from V and 4 bases from J, with 2 bases between. Germline V lookup: CDR1 MNHEY, CDR2 SVGEGT. The CDR3 is made up of 11 amino acids. TCRdb analysed the 5' RACE reads with MiXCR anew, one entry per CDR3 protein. Among about 58,000 distinct CDR3 sequences, about a quarter were seen once, and the ten largest hold 43%. The TCR sequence derives from a man in his late teens or twenties who had mild COVID-19 (a few samples of this study predate the infection). Cell type and time point are not known. The sequenced sample was PBMCs or a T cell subset sorted from them (not recorded which). This chain links TRBV6-2 or TRBV6-3 with TRBJ2-3; D is unclear. CDR3 sequence (DNA): TGTGCCAGCAGTTATCCAGATACGCAGTATTTT. Translating gives CASSYPDTQYF.